Below, 10 T cell receptor beta chains from the same sample are listed, as sequenced in a study of blood T cell repertoires in COVID-19. This table comes from immunoSEQ multiplex PCR, and its TCRdb copy is limited to in-frame clones, with some not included. Among just over 300,000 clones listed, about nine tenths were seen once. The specimen sequenced was PBMCs or T cells enriched from blood (not recorded which). The receptors stem from a woman aged 18-35 years who had recovered from COVID-19.

V usage is TRBV28 and J usage is TRBJ1-6; D uncertain. The CDR3 runs to 14 residues. CDR1 is MDHEN and CDR2 is SYDVKM in the germline V gene. Trimming pared 2 bases from V and 5 bases from J, leaving 7 bases between. As DNA, the CDR3 is TGTGCCAGCAGTTTAGGGCAGGATAATTCACCCCTCCACTTT. Translating gives CASSLGQDNSPLHF.

The chain combines TRBV5-5 with TRBJ1-4; 9 bases line up with TRBD1. After removal of 3 bases from V and 1 base from J, the junction contained 1 base not matched to a gene. The CDR3 runs to 15 residues. Germline CDR1 reads SGHKS; CDR2 reads YYEKEE (reference sequence). The DNA of the CDR3 is TGTGCCAGCAGCTCGGGACAGGGAACTAATGAAAAACTGTTTTTT. Its protein product is CASSSGQGTNEKLFF.

The chain is built from TRBV28 and TRBJ1-5; weak D call: TRBD1 (6 bases). V was clipped by 3 bases and J by 6 bases, with 18 bases between them. The CDR3 length is 16 residues. Per germline, CDR1 MDHEN and CDR2 SYDVKM. This CDR3 is CASSFGQPGVLQPQHF. In DNA, the CDR3 is TGTGCCAGCAGTTTCGGCCAGCCAGGGGTACTTCAGCCCCAGCATTTT.

This sequence joins TRBV15 and TRBJ1-5; D is uncertain. Germline values: CDR1 LNHNV, CDR2 YYDKDF (reference sequence). Trimming shortened V by 0 bases and J by 3 bases, and 6 bases separated the two germline ends. The CDR3 contains 14 residues. CDR3 region: CATSRDFYNQPQHF. The CDR3 DNA sequence: TGTGCCACCAGCAGAGATTTTTACAATCAGCCCCAGCATTTT.

This clone was detected only once. This rearrangement joins TRBV19 to TRBJ1-2; D perhaps matches TRBD1 (6 bases). Germline CDR1 LNHDA, CDR2 SQIVND (reference sequence). V lost 5 bases to trimming and J lost 2 bases, with 12 bases between them. The CDR3 runs 14 residues. CDR3 residues: CASSPTTGNYGYTF. In nucleotides, the CDR3 is TGTGCCAGTAGTCCTACGACAGGAAACTATGGCTACACCTTC.

The chain employs TRBV29-1 and TRBJ2-3; weak D call: TRBD2 (5 bases). This CDR3 is 15 amino acids long. Germline assignment: CDR1 SQVTM and CDR2 ANQGSEA. Trimming left V 0 bases short and J 1 base short, with 11 bases between. This chain's CDR3 is CSVEDLAWGTDTQYF. Written as DNA, the CDR3 is TGCAGCGTTGAAGATCTAGCCTGGGGCACAGATACGCAGTATTTT.

The rearrangement joins TRBV19 to TRBJ2-1; 9 positions agree with TRBD2. CDR3 length: 14 amino acids. V shed 8 bases and J 7 bases; nucleotides not matched to a gene: 9. Germline loops: CDR1 LNHDA, CDR2 SQIVND (reference sequence). The CDR3 sequence is CASAQGSGGNEQFF. In DNA form, the CDR3 reads TGTGCCAGTGCCCAGGGTAGCGGGGGTAATGAGCAGTTCTTC.

The J gene is TRBJ1-2, the V gene TRBV9; 7 bases agree with TRBD1. The CDR3 length is 16 residues. With V trimmed by 0 bases and J by 6 bases, 11 bases remained unmatched. Looked up from germline, CDR1 is SGDLS and CDR2 is YYNGEE. CDR3 DNA: TGTGCCAGCAGCGTAGCTTTGGGGCAGGGGGTCGATGGCTACACCTTC. It is translated as CASSVALGQGVDGYTF.

The V and J genes are TRBV7-2 and TRBJ1-1, with D perhaps matching TRBD1 (5 bases). This CDR3 is 15 amino acids long. CDR1 and CDR2 from the germline V gene are SGHTA and FQGNSA. The germline V and J ends were trimmed by 5 bases and 1 base, with 14 bases remaining between them. CDR3 sequence (DNA): TGTGCCAGCAGCCAGGGACTTTTCCGGAACACTGAAGCTTTCTTT. Translating it yields CASSQGLFRNTEAFF.

The chain joins TRBV5-1 to TRBJ1-2; 10 positions agree with TRBD1. The CDR3 length is 15 residues. Germline V gene sequence: CDR1 SGHRS, CDR2 YFSETQ. The ends lost 2 bases at V and 7 bases at J; junction bases unmatched: 8. The CDR3 is CASSFTPGQGSGYTF. The CDR3 nucleotides read TGCGCCAGCAGCTTTACACCGGGACAGGGGTCTGGCTACACCTTC. Full variable domain (rest looked up from reference TRBV5-1 and TRBJ1-2): KAGVTQTPRYLIKTRGQQVTLSCSPISGHRSVSWYQQTPGQGLQFLFEYFSETQRNKGNFPGRFSGRQFSNSRSEMNVSTLELGDSALYLCASSFTPGQGSGYTFGSGTRLTVV.